This T cell receptor (beta chain) was observed in a study of blood T cell repertoires in COVID-19. The table lists this clone with a count of one. In the original workflow: Nucleated cell number was recorded as an estimate derived from reference gene primer amplification. Libraries were prepared by immunoSEQ multiplex PCR; TCRdb keeps only in-frame clonotypes and omits some of them. Clone size and V and J calls were adopted from that table, with D and trimming inferred from the DNA. The table has 120,000 or so clones, about 88% seen once; the top ten hold 1.5% to 1.9%. CDR1 and CDR2 from the germline V gene are SEHNR and FQNEAQ (reference sequence). J lost 4 bases, V lost 6 bases, and 5 bases had no gene match. The CDR3 extends over 15 amino acids.

V and J are TRBV7-9 and TRBJ2-3; TRBD2 agrees at 12 bases. The sequenced sample was peripheral blood. The sequence was collected from a human donor in a cohort sampled during active COVID-19. CDR3 sequence (DNA): TGTGCCAGCAGACTACTAGCGGGAGGAGCAGATACGCAGTATTTT. Translation: CASRLLAGGADTQYF. The whole variable domain, remainder taken from reference TRBV7-9 and TRBJ2-3, is DTGVSQNPRHKITKRGQNVTFRCDPISEHNRLYWYRQTLGQGPEFLTYFQNEAQLEKSRLLSDRFSAERPKGSFSTLEIQRTEQGDSAMYLCASRLLAGGADTQYFGPGTRLTVL.